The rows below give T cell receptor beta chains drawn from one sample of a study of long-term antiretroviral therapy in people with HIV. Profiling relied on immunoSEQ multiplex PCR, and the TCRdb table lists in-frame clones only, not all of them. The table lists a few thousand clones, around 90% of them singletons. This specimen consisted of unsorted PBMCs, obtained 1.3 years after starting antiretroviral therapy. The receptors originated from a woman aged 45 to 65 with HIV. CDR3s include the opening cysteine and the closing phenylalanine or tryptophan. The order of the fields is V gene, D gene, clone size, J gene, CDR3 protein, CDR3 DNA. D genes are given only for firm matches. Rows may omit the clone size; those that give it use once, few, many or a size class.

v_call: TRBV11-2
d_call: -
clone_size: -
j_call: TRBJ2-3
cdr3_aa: CASTHGNTQYF
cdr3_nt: TGTGCCAGCACCCACGGTAATACGCAGTATTTT

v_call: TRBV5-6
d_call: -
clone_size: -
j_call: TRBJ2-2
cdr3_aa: CASSLELGTRNTGELFF
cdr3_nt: TGTGCCAGCAGCTTGGAATTAGGCACTAGGAACACCGGGGAGCTGTTTTTT

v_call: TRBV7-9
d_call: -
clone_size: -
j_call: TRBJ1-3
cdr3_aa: CASTDSFSGNTIYF
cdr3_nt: TGTGCCAGCACCGACAGCTTCTCTGGAAACACCATATATTTT

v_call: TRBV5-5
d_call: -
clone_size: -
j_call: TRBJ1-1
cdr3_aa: CASSYDSWGNTEAFF
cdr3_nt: TGTGCCAGCAGCTATGACAGTTGGGGGAACACTGAAGCTTTCTTT

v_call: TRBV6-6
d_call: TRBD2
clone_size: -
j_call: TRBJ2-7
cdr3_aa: CASSPSGLAGSYEQYF
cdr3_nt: TGTGCCAGCAGTCCTTCGGGACTAGCGGGCTCCTACGAGCAGTACTTC

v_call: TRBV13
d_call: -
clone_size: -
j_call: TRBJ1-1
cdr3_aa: CASSLWGSTEAFF
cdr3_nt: TGTGCCAGCAGCTTGTGGGGTAGCACTGAAGCTTTCTTT

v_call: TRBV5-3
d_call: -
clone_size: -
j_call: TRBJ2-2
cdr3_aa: CARSLGTWNTGELFF
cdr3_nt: TGTGCCAGAAGCTTGGGGACATGGAACACCGGGGAGCTGTTTTTT

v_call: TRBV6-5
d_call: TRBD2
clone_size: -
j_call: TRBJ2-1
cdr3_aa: CASSYSLAGGDNEQFF
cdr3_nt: TGTGCCAGCAGTTACTCACTAGCGGGGGGGGACAATGAGCAGTTCTTC

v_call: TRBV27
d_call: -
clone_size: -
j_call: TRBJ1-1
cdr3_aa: CASSGRTENTEAFF
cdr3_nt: TGTGCCAGCAGTGGACGGACGGAGAACACTGAAGCTTTCTTT

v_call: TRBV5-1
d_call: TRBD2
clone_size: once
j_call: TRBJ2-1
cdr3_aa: CASTRGGRYNEQFF
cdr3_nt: TGCGCCAGCACTCGGGGGGGGAGGTACAATGAGCAGTTCTTC

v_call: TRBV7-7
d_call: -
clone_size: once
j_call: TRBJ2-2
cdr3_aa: CASSLGKNTGELFF
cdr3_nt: TGTGCCAGCAGCTTAGGGAAAAACACCGGGGAGCTGTTTTTT

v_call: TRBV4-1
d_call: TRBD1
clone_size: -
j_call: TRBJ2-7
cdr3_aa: CASSQDVARTGGYEQYF
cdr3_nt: TGCGCCAGCAGCCAAGATGTTGCGAGGACAGGGGGCTACGAGCAGTACTTC

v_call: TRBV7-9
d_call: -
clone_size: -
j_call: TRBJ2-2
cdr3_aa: CASSLRGNTGELFF
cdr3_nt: TGTGCCAGCAGCTTAAGAGGGAACACCGGGGAGCTGTTTTTT

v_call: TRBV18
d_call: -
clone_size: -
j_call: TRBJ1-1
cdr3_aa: CASSPPGGDTEAFF
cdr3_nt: TGTGCCAGCTCACCCCCTGGGGGGGACACTGAAGCTTTCTTT

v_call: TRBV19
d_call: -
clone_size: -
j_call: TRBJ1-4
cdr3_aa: CASSGRKVANEKLFF
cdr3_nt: TGTGCCAGTAGTGGACGTAAGGTGGCTAATGAAAAACTGTTTTTT

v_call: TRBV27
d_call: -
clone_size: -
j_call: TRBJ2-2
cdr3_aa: CASRRGVQAGELFF
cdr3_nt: TGTGCCAGCAGAAGAGGGGTTCAGGCCGGGGAGCTGTTTTTT

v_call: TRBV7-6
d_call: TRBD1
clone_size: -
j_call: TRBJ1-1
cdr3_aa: CASSSLVGQVNTEAFF
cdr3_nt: TGTGCCAGCAGCTCCCTCGTAGGACAGGTGAACACTGAAGCTTTCTTT

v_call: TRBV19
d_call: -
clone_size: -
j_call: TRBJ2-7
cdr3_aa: CASSSSSYEQYF
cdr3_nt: TGTGCCAGTAGTAGCAGCTCCTACGAGCAGTACTTC

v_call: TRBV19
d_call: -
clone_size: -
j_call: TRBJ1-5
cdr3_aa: CASSMYFAGNQPQHF
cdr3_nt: TGTGCCAGTAGTATGTATTTTGCGGGAAATCAGCCCCAGCATTTT

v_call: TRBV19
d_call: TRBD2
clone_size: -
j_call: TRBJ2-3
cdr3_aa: CASSIGLAGESQSTQYF
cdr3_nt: TGTGCCAGTAGTATAGGACTAGCGGGGGAGTCACAGAGTACGCAGTATTTT

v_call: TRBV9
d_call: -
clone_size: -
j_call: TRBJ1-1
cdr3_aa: CASGRWVNTEAFF
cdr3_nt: TGTGCCAGCGGGAGGTGGGTGAACACTGAAGCTTTCTTT

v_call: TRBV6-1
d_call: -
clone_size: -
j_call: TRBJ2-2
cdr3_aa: CASSDSLDNMGRSGELFF
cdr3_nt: -

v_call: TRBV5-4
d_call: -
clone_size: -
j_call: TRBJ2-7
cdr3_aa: CASSLARGSYEQYF
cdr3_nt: TGTGCCAGCAGCTTGGCGAGGGGCTCCTACGAGCAGTACTTC

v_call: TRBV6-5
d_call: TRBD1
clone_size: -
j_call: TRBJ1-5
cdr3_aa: CASWTGIGNQPQHF
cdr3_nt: TGTGCCAGCTGGACAGGGATCGGCAATCAGCCCCAGCATTTT

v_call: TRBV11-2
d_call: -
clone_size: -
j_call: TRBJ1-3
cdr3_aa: CASSLDRNTIYF
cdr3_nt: TGTGCCAGCAGCCTGGACAGAAACACCATATATTTT

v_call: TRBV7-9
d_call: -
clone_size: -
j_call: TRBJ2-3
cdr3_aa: CASSLRDQGPQDTQYF
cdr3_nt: TGTGCCAGCAGCCTGAGGGACCAGGGACCTCAGGATACGCAGTATTTT

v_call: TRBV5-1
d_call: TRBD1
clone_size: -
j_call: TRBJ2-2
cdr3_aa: CASSLFLPGQGFNGELFF
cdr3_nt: TGCGCCAGCAGCTTGTTTCTTCCAGGACAGGGCTTCAACGGGGAGCTGTTTTTT

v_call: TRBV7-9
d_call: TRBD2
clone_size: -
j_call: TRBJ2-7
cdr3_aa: CASSLGAGGPREQYF
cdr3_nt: TGTGCCAGCAGCTTAGGGGCGGGGGGGCCGAGAGAGCAGTACTTC

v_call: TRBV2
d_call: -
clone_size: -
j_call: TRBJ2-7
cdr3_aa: CASSREVAYEQYF
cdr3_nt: TGTGCCAGCAGTAGGGAGGTGGCCTACGAGCAGTACTTC

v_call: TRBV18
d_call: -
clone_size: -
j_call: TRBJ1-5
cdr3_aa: CASSPDRNQPQHF
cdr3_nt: TGTGCCAGCTCTCCAGACAGAAATCAGCCCCAGCATTTT

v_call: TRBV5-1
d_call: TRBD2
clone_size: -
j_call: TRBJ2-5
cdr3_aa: CASSSTSGGAYETQYF
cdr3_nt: TGCGCCAGCAGCTCCACTAGCGGGGGGGCATATGAGACCCAGTACTTC

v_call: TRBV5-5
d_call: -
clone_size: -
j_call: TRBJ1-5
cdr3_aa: CASSQGPPGGNQPQHF
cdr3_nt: TGTGCCAGCAGCCAGGGGCCCCCCGGGGGCAATCAGCCCCAGCATTTT

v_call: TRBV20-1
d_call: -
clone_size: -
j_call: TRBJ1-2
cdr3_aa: CSANRNGYTF
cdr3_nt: TGCAGTGCTAACAGGAATGGCTACACCTTC

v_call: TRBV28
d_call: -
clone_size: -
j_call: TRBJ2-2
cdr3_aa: CASSLPHVGQGSGELFF
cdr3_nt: TGTGCCAGCAGTTTACCGCACGTAGGTCAGGGGAGCGGGGAGCTGTTTTTT

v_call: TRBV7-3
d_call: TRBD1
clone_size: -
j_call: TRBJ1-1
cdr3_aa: CASSSPGGTEAFF
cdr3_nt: TGTGCCAGCAGCTCGCCAGGGGGCACTGAAGCTTTCTTT

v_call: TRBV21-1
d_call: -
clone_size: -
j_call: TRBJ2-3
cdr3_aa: CASSKDVRGLTDTQYF
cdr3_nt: TGTGCCAGCAGCAAAGACGTCAGGGGGCTAACAGATACGCAGTATTTT

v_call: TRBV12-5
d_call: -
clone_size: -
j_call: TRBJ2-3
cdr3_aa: CASDGLGGDPDTQYF
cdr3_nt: TGTGCTAGTGACGGGTTGGGCGGGGACCCAGATACGCAGTATTTT

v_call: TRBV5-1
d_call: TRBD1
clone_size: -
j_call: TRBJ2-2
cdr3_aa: CASSTRQGGRSGELFF
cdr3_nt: TGCGCCAGCAGCACCCGACAGGGGGGGAGGTCCGGGGAGCTGTTTTTT

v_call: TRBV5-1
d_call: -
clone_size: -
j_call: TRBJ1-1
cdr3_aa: CASSLKSGYKTWGSGTEAFF
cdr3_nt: TGCGCCAGCAGCTTGAAGTCGGGTTATAAGACTTGGGGTTCGGGCACTGAAGCTTTCTTT

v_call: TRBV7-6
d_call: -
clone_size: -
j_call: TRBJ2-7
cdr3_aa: CASSQTHRSLTYEQYF
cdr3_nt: TGTGCCAGCAGCCAGACCCACAGGTCCCTTACCTACGAGCAGTACTTC

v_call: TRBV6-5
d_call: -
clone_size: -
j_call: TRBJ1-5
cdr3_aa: CASSTWGQPQHF
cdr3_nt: TGTGCCAGCAGTACGTGGGGACAGCCCCAGCATTTT

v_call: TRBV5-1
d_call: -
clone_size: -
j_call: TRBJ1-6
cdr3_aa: CASSWEEHINSPLHF
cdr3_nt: TGCGCCAGCAGCTGGGAAGAGCATATTAATTCACCCCTCCACTTT

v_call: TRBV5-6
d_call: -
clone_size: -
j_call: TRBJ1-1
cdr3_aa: CASSSYPTEAFF
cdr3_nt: TGTGCCAGCAGCTCCTATCCCACTGAAGCTTTCTTT

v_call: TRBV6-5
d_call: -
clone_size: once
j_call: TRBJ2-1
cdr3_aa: CASSYGGSKNEQFF
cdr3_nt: TGTGCCAGCAGTTACGGGGGAAGTAAGAATGAGCAGTTCTTC

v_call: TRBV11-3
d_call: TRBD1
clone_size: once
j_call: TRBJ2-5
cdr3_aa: CASSTTGGTQYF
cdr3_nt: TGTGCCAGCAGCACTACAGGGGGGACCCAGTACTTC

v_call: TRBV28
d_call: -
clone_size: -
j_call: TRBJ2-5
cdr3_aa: CASVYGGVQETQYF
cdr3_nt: TGTGCCAGCGTATATGGAGGGGTACAAGAGACCCAGTACTTC

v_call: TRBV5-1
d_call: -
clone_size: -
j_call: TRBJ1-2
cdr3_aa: CASSLGERQNYGYTF
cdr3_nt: TGCGCCAGCAGCTTGGGAGAGAGACAGAACTATGGCTACACCTTC

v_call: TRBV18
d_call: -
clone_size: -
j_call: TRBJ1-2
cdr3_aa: CASSPNGGIDGYTF
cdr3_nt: TGTGCCAGCTCACCAAACGGAGGAATTGATGGCTACACCTTC

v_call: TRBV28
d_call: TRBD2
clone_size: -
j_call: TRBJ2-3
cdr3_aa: CASSLRGGSGDTDTQYF
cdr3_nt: TGTGCCAGCAGCCTCCGTGGGGGTAGCGGGGACACAGATACGCAGTATTTT

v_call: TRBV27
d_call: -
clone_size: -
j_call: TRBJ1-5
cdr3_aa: CASKTAGNGGNQPQHF
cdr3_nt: TGTGCCAGCAAAACCGCAGGGAATGGGGGCAATCAGCCCCAGCATTTT

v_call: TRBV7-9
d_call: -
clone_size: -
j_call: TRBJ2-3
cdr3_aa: CASSATTTPLTDTQYF
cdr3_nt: TGTGCCAGCAGCGCAACGACAACCCCTCTCACAGATACGCAGTATTTT

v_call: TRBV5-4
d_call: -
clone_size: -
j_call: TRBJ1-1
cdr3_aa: CASSSEGRSGTEAFF
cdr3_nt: TGTGCCAGCAGTTCCGAGGGGAGGTCGGGCACTGAAGCTTTCTTT